This is a list of T cell receptor beta chains from one sample in a study of control samples from healthy donors and cancer patients. The repertoire was sequenced with immunoSEQ multiplex PCR; TCRdb's copy has only in-frame clones and lacks some. The sample includes 180,000 or so clones, roughly 89% seen only once; the top ten take 1.5%. The sequencing input was blood. The receptors were gathered from a woman aged 30 to 39 in good health. CDR3s include the opening cysteine and the closing phenylalanine or tryptophan. D genes are given only for firm matches.

D gene	V gene	J gene	CDR3 protein	CDR3 DNA
TRBD2	TRBV7-9	TRBJ2-3	CASSLTSGGTDTQYF	TGTGCCAGCAGCTTGACTAGCGGGGGCACAGATACGCAGTATTTT
-	TRBV6-2/TRBV6-3	TRBJ2-7	CASSYSDSYEQYF	TGTGCCAGCAGTTACTCCGACTCCTACGAGCAGTACTTC
-	TRBV14	TRBJ1-2	CASSQDRVGYGYTF	TGTGCCAGCAGCCAAGACAGGGTCGGCTATGGCTACACCTTC
-	TRBV18	TRBJ2-6	CASSPPGANVLTF	TGTGCCAGCTCACCACCTGGGGCCAACGTCCTGACTTTC
-	TRBV5-1	TRBJ2-5	CASSLRETQYF	TGCGCCAGCAGCTTGAGGGAGACCCAGTACTTC
-	TRBV10-3	TRBJ1-2	CAISAAGNYGYTF	TGTGCCATCAGTGCGGCAGGAAACTATGGCTACACCTTC
-	TRBV5-1	TRBJ1-3	CASRLTFSSGNTIYF	TGCGCCAGCAGACTGACGTTCAGCTCTGGAAACACCATATATTTT
TRBD1	TRBV29-1	TRBJ2-1	CSGQGNEQFF	TGCAGCGGACAGGGCAATGAGCAGTTCTTC
TRBD1	TRBV6-5	TRBJ1-5	CASTLDRGGNQPQHF	TGTGCCAGCACCCTTGACAGGGGAGGCAATCAGCCCCAGCATTTT
TRBD1	TRBV19	TRBJ1-4	CASSIAPGTGVEKLFF	TGTGCCAGTAGTATAGCCCCCGGGACAGGGGTCGAAAAACTGTTTTTT
TRBD2	TRBV9	TRBJ2-5	CASSVAAGGETQYF	TGTGCCAGCAGCGTAGCAGCGGGAGGCGAGACCCAGTACTTC